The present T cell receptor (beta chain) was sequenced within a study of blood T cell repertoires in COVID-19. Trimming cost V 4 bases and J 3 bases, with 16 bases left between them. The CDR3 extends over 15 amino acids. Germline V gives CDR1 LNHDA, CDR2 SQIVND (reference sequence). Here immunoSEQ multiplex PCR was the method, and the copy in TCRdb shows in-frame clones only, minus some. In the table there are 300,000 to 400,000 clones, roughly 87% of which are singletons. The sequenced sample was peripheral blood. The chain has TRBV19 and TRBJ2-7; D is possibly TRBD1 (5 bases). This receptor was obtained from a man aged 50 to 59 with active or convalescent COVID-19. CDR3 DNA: TGTGCCAGTAGTACCCTTCCAGGACAAGTCTACGAGCAGTACTTC. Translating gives CASSTLPGQVYEQYF.